This entry is about one T cell receptor (beta chain). These data belong to a study of CD8+CD57+ T cells in acquired aplastic anemia. Study in general: Sorted CD4+ and CD8+ cells gave a mean 3.2 ug DNA, range about 0.19 to 27.4 ug. Healthy donors had, on average, around 9.9 million reads for their CD4+ cells.

Profiling that covered TCR beta VDJ and CDR3 relied on genomic DNA as its template. Each CDR3 protein is one row after TCRdb ran MiXCR on the reads. The table shows more than 150,000 distinct CDR3 sequences, with just over 45% occurring only once. Trimming shortened V by 2 bases and J by 9 bases, and 6 bases separated the two germline ends. Looked up from germline, CDR1 is SEHNR and CDR2 is FQNEAQ (reference sequence). There are 11 residues in the CDR3. The sequenced sample consisted of sorted CD4+, CD8+, or CD8+CD57+ T cells (not recorded which) from PBMCs. This receptor was identified in a human donor in good health. This sequence joins TRBV7-9 and TRBJ2-3, with D unclear. The CDR3 region has the DNA TGTGCCAGCAGCTTATTGACGACGCAGTATTTT. Its translation: CASSLLTTQYF.